The clone carrying this TCR beta chain was recorded many times. Its antigen is undetermined. TCRdb reprocessed the 5' RACE reads with MiXCR, giving one entry per CDR3 protein. In the table there are roughly 59,000 distinct CDR3 sequences, over 4% of which are singletons. Germline V gene sequence: CDR1 DFQATT, CDR2 SNEGSKA (reference sequence). The CDR3 loop spans 12 amino acids. J gave up 4 bases and V 5 bases, and 2 bases lay outside the gene matches. These data originate in a study of neurological immune-mediated disorders. Whole-study results and caveats: Private repertoires in all groups were suggested, as expanded clones shared no CDR3 amino acid sequences across subjects.

The material sequenced was PBMCs. The clonotype was recovered from a human donor with multiple sclerosis. The donor label of this sample is uncertain. The chain recombines TRBV20-1 with TRBJ1-2; the match to TRBD1 covers 9 bases. CDR3 in DNA: TGCAGTGCTTCGGACAGGGGCTATGGCTACACCTTC. This encodes CSASDRGYGYTF.